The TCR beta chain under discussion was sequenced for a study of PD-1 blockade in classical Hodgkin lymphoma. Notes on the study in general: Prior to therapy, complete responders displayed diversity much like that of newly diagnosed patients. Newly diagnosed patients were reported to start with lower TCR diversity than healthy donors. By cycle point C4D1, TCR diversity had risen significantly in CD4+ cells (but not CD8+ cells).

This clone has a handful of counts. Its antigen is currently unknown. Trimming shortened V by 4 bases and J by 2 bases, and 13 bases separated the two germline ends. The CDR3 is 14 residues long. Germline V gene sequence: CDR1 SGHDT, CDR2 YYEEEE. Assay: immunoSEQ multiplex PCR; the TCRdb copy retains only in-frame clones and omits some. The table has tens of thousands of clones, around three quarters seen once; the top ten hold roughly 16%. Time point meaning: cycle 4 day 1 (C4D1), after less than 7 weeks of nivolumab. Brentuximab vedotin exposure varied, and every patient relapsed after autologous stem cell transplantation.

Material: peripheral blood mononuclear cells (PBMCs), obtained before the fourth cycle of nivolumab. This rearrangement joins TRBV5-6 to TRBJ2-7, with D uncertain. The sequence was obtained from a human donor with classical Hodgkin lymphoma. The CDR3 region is CASSLPGFPYEQYF. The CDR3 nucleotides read TGTGCCAGCAGCCTGCCGGGCTTTCCCTACGAGCAGTACTTC.